Shown below are 5 T cell receptor beta chains from a single sample sequenced in a study of blood T cell repertoires in COVID-19. Assay used: immunoSEQ multiplex PCR; TCRdb lists only in-frame clones, some missing. The repertoire holds some 72,000 clones, with more than 70% as singletons. The specimen was peripheral blood. The source is a man aged 50-59 years with COVID-19, enrolled during active disease.

This clone came up a few times. The rearrangement joins TRBV30 to TRBJ1-1, with 7 bases aligning to TRBD1. Unmatched junction bases numbered 7, after V lost 4 bases and J lost 11 bases. In germline, CDR1 is GTSNPN, CDR2 SVGIG (reference sequence). The CDR3 is 11 amino acids. CDR3 region: CAWKLDRQAFF. DNA for the CDR3: TGTGCCTGGAAATTGGACAGGCAGGCTTTCTTT.

The J gene is TRBJ2-7, the V gene TRBV4-3, with TRBD1 matching over 8 bases. The CDR3 is 16 residues long. Germline V gene data show CDR1 as LGHNA and CDR2 as YSLEER. V lost 3 bases to trimming and J lost 1 base; unmatched junction nucleotides: 8. The DNA of the CDR3 is TGCGCCAGCAGCCATTCCATGACAGGGGAATCCTACGAGCAGTACTTC. The encoded protein is CASSHSMTGESYEQYF.

CDR3 nucleotide sequence: TGTGCCAGCAGCCAAGGTTCCGGGACAGGGAATGAAAAACTGTTTTTT. Its protein product is CASSQGSGTGNEKLFF. This rearrangement joins TRBV4-2 to TRBJ1-4; 9 positions agree with TRBD1. The germline V gene encodes CDR1 LGHNA and CDR2 YNFKEQ. This CDR3 spans 16 amino acids. With V trimmed by 1 base and J by 5 bases, 5 bases remained unmatched.

V usage is TRBV6-5 and J usage is TRBJ2-5, with D tentatively TRBD2 (6 bases). There are 13 residues in the CDR3. The germline V and J ends were trimmed by 5 bases and 4 bases, with 11 bases remaining between them. Looked up from germline, CDR1 is MNHEY and CDR2 is SVGAGI. CDR3 DNA sequence: TGTGCCAGCAGTCAGGGACTCGGAGAGACCCAGTACTTC. This encodes CASSQGLGETQYF.

This chain links TRBV6-2 or TRBV6-3 with TRBJ1-1; TRBD1 is a possible D gene (5 bases). The length of the CDR3 is 13 residues. Per the germline V gene, CDR1 is MNHEY and CDR2 is SVGEGT. V was clipped by 7 bases and J by 8 bases, with 17 bases between them. The CDR3 DNA is TGTGCCAGCAACCCATGGGGGAGGGCCGAAGCTTTCTTT. Translating it yields CASNPWGRAEAFF.